These 17 T cell receptor beta chains were sequenced from one sample in a study of graft-versus-host responses after intestinal transplantation. Their antigens are not known. TCRdb's copy holds only in-frame clones and misses some; the assay was immunoSEQ multiplex PCR. The table includes 96,000 or so clones, about 94% detected once. This specimen consisted of unstimulated CD4+ T cells sorted from spleen or lymph node cells, obtained before intestinal transplant. The receptors come from a human donor who received an intestinal transplant.

CDR3 bases: TGTGCCTGGAGTAAAGGACAGGGTTTAGATACGCAGTATTTT. It yields the protein CAWSKGQGLDTQYF. This rearrangement joins TRBV30 to TRBJ2-3; 8 bases map to TRBD1. Trimming cost V 2 bases and J 5 bases; bases outside gene matches: 6. Germline lookup yields CDR1 GTSNPN and CDR2 SVGIG (reference sequence). The CDR3 loop spans 14 amino acids.

The rearrangement uses TRBV30 and TRBJ1-4; 8 bases match TRBD1. The CDR3 sequence is 14 residues long. Germline CDR1 is GTSNPN and CDR2 is SVGIG (reference sequence). V shed 3 bases and J 8 bases; nucleotides not matched to a gene: 8. The CDR3 region is CAWSVTGGSEKLFF. CDR3 DNA: TGTGCCTGGAGCGTTACAGGGGGTAGCGAAAAACTGTTTTTT.

This clone appeared once. The chain is built from TRBV15 and TRBJ2-3; weak D call: TRBD1 (5 bases). Germline CDR1 and CDR2: LNHNV and YYDKDF (reference sequence). V lost 0 bases and J 2 bases, leaving 15 bases between the germline ends. The CDR3 spans 17 residues. This chain's CDR3 is CATSRDWLDSNTDTQYF. The CDR3 region has the DNA TGTGCCACCAGCAGAGATTGGCTTGACAGCAACACAGATACGCAGTATTTT.

V is TRBV4-2 and J is TRBJ2-5; 10 bases line up with TRBD2. The end of the DNA is better explained by TRBJ2-7, so the J call may be wrong. The germline gives CDR1 LGHNA, CDR2 YNFKEQ. The CDR3 covers 15 residues. The CDR3 here is CASSLWTSGSYEQYF. CDR3 nucleotides: TGTGCCAGCAGCCTCTGGACTAGCGGCTCCTACGAGCAGTACTTC.

The chain links TRBV6-6 to TRBJ2-3; D is uncertain. The germline gives CDR1 MNHNY, CDR2 SVGAGI (reference sequence). The V end lost 0 bases, the J end lost 2 bases, and 9 bases lay between the germline ends. CDR3 length equals 15 residues. DNA of the CDR3: TGTGCCAGCAGTTACTCGATAAGAGACACAGATACGCAGTATTTT. Amino acids: CASSYSIRDTDTQYF.

This clone has just one count. The V gene is TRBV6-5, the J gene TRBJ1-2; 10 nucleotides agree with TRBD1. The J segment lost 4 bases and the V segment lost 5 bases, leaving 7 bases of the junction unmatched. Looked up from germline, CDR1 is MNHEY and CDR2 is SVGAGI. The CDR3 is made up of 15 amino acids. In DNA, the CDR3 is TGTGCCAGCAGTCGACAGGGGGCAGGAGCCTATGGCTACACCTTC. Protein sequence: CASSRQGAGAYGYTF.

V usage is TRBV5-3 and J usage is TRBJ2-1, with TRBD2 matching over 9 bases. TRBV5-3 is assigned to the ORF class and has an uncertain function. CDR3 length: 14 residues. V was clipped by 4 bases and J by 8 bases; unmatched bases: 7. The CDR3 region has the DNA TGTGCCAGAAGCGAATTAGCGGGAGCAGATGAGCAGTTCTTC. Protein: CARSELAGADEQFF.

V usage is TRBV30 and J usage is TRBJ1-2; D is uncertain. CDR1 is GTSNPN, CDR2 SVGIG, per germline (reference sequence). Between the trimmed V and J ends, which lost 6 bases and 6 bases, there was a span of 14 bases. The CDR3 sequence is 12 residues long. CDR3: CACQQGGHGYTF. The CDR3 DNA reads as TGTGCCTGCCAACAAGGAGGGCATGGCTACACCTTC.

CDR3 in DNA: TGTGCCTGGAGTGTGGGCCCGGTGACCAATCAGCCCCAGCATTTT. Translated: CAWSVGPVTNQPQHF. J is TRBJ1-5 and V is TRBV30, with no clear D. The germline CDR1 and CDR2 sequences are GTSNPN and SVGIG (reference sequence). V was cut by 0 bases and J by 3 bases, with 12 bases left in between. This CDR3 is built from 15 residues.

The rearrangement uses TRBV18 and TRBJ1-2; TRBD1 aligns across 7 bases. The germline gives CDR1 KGHSH, CDR2 LQKENI. The CDR3 consists of 13 residues. V lost 3 bases and J lost 6; bases outside the gene matches: 4. The CDR3 nucleotides are TGTGCCAGCTCACCGGCGGACAGGAATGGCTACACCTTC. This codes for CASSPADRNGYTF.

The rearrangement links TRBV7-2 to TRBJ2-1; possibly TRBD2 for D (6 bases). The CDR3 contains 15 residues. V lost 5 bases and J lost 0, with 11 bases in between. Germline V lookup: CDR1 SGHTA, CDR2 FQGNSA. The CDR3 sequence: CASSPQRVSYNEQFF. In DNA form, the CDR3 reads TGTGCCAGCAGCCCTCAGCGGGTCTCCTACAATGAGCAGTTCTTC. Supplemented by reference TRBV7-2 and TRBJ2-1, the full variable domain reads GAGVSQSPSNKVTEKGKDVELRCDPISGHTALYWYRQSLGQGLEFLIYFQGNSAPDKSGLPSDRFSAERTGGSVSTLTIQRTQQEDSAVYLCASSPQRVSYNEQFFGPGTRLTVL.

V gene TRBV19 combines with J gene TRBJ1-1, with TRBD1 as a possible D gene (6 bases). The germline CDR1 and CDR2 sequences are LNHDA and SQIVND (reference sequence). V was cut by 1 base and J by 1 base, with 7 bases left in between. CDR3 length: 14 amino acids. CDR3 nucleotides: TGTGCCAGTAGTATAGGGGGACAGAACACTGAAGCTTTCTTT. Protein sequence: CASSIGGQNTEAFF.

The chain is built from TRBV6-1 and TRBJ1-2; 8 nucleotides line up with TRBD1. The CDR3 has 12 residues. The J segment lost 3 bases and the V segment lost 6 bases, leaving 0 bases of the junction unmatched. CDR1 is MNHNS and CDR2 is SASEGT in the germline V gene. CDR3 in DNA: TGTGCCAGCAGGGACAGGGACTATGGCTACACCTTC. It codes for CASRDRDYGYTF.

CDR3 sequence reads: CASSTRGSTEAFF. The CDR3 DNA is TGTGCCAGCAGTACCAGGGGGAGCACTGAAGCTTTCTTT. The V and J genes are TRBV7-8 and TRBJ1-1, with 7 bases that match TRBD1. Germline assignment: CDR1 SGHVS and CDR2 FQNEAQ. CDR3 length: 13 residues. V lost 6 bases, J lost 4 bases, and 5 bases stayed unmatched.

The chain links TRBV6-5 to TRBJ2-3; perhaps TRBD2 as D (5 bases). The CDR3 loop spans 13 amino acids. The V gene's germline CDR1 is MNHEY and CDR2 SVGAGI. The germline V and J ends were trimmed by 6 bases and 4 bases, with 11 bases remaining between them. CDR3 protein: CASSRTSADTQYF. The CDR3 nucleotides are TGTGCCAGCAGCCGAACTAGTGCAGATACGCAGTATTTT.

This clone appeared a single time. The rearrangement links TRBV18 to TRBJ1-1, with a possible D match to TRBD1 (6 bases). Germline loops: CDR1 KGHSH, CDR2 LQKENI. The CDR3 contains 15 residues. V lost 2 bases, J lost 3 bases, and 13 bases lay in between. Here the CDR3 reads CASSPSAGADTEAFF. CDR3 coding DNA: TGTGCCAGCTCACCATCGGCAGGGGCCGACACTGAAGCTTTCTTT.

This rearrangement joins TRBV7-8 to TRBJ1-1, with D unclear. CDR1 and CDR2 (germline): SGHVS, FQNEAQ. V shed 4 bases and J shed 1 base, with 13 bases lying between them. The CDR3 extends over 15 amino acids. The chain's CDR3 is CASSSRERGNTEAFF. As DNA, the CDR3 is TGTGCCAGCAGCTCGAGGGAGAGAGGGAACACTGAAGCTTTCTTT. Together with reference TRBV7-8 and TRBJ1-1, the CDR3 gives the full variable domain: GAGVSQSPRYKVAKRGQDVALRCDPISGHVSLFWYQQALGQGPEFLTYFQNEAQLDKSGLPSDRFFAERPEGSVSTLKIQRTQQEDSAVYLCASSSRERGNTEAFFGQGTRLTVV.